These 9 T cell receptor beta chains originate from one sample sequenced in a study of blood T cell repertoires in COVID-19. TCRdb keeps only in-frame clones here, not all; method: immunoSEQ multiplex PCR. The sample holds some 320,000 clones; around 87% are singletons and the top ten take roughly 7.1%. Sequences were obtained from peripheral blood. The source is a woman aged 45-65 years who had recovered from COVID-19.

In the case of this clone: A junction boundary mismatches the germline segment, possibly from a read error. This chain joins TRBV7-7 and TRBJ2-3; the D is unclear. In germline, CDR1 is SSHAT, CDR2 FNYEAQ (reference sequence). The CDR3 loop spans 15 amino acids. In nucleotides, the CDR3 is TGTGCTAGCAGCTCCTCCGACATGCCCACAGATACGCAGTATTTT. It is translated as CASSSSDMPTDTQYF.

V and J are TRBV3-1 (or the pseudogene TRBV3-2) and TRBJ1-6, with TRBD1 as a possible D gene (5 bases). This CDR3 spans 14 amino acids. The V gene lost 2 bases and the J gene lost 9 bases, with 11 bases spanning the gap. From germline, CDR1 is LGHDT and CDR2 YNNKEL (reference sequence). The CDR3 loop reads CASSQLGEGSPLHF. The CDR3 nucleotides are TGTGCCAGCAGCCAACTAGGGGAAGGTTCACCCCTCCACTTT.

V gene TRBV6-2 or TRBV6-3 combines with J gene TRBJ1-1; D possibly corresponds to TRBD1 (5 bases). In germline, CDR1 is MNHEY, CDR2 SVGEGT. With 3 bases removed from V and 5 bases from J, the gap between germline ends came to 13 bases. The CDR3 spans 14 residues. CDR3: CASSYIGGETEAFF. DNA for the CDR3: TGTGCCAGCAGTTATATCGGGGGGGAAACTGAAGCTTTCTTT.

The chain has TRBV11-3 and TRBJ2-7; a weak D match, TRBD2 (5 bases). This CDR3 is 13 amino acids long. In germline, CDR1 is SGHNT, CDR2 YENEEA. Trimming took 5 bases from V and 7 from J, leaving 15 bases between them. The CDR3 DNA reads as TGTGCCAGCAGCCACCCGCTTACGGGGGAGCAGTACTTC. This gives the protein CASSHPLTGEQYF. The complete variable domain, with remaining parts taken from reference TRBV11-3 and TRBJ2-7, reads EAGVVQSPRYKIIEKKQPVAFWCNPISGHNTLYWYLQNLGQGPELLIRYENEEAVDDSQLPKDRFSAERLKGVDSTLKIQPAELGDSAVYLCASSHPLTGEQYFGPGTRLTVT.

The chain joins TRBV9 to TRBJ2-7; maybe TRBD2 (6 bases). The V end lost 3 bases, the J end lost 0 bases, and 16 bases lay between the germline ends. Per germline, CDR1 SGDLS and CDR2 YYNGEE. The CDR3 spans 16 residues. The CDR3 spells CASSGGSGGNSYEQYF. In nucleotides, the CDR3 is TGTGCCAGCAGCGGGGGGAGTGGCGGGAACTCCTACGAGCAGTACTTC.

With regard to this clone: The junction departs from the called germline gene at one end, perhaps through a read error. The J gene is TRBJ2-1, the V gene TRBV7-7, with 11 bases matching TRBD2. Germline V gene sequence: CDR1 SSHAT, CDR2 FNYEAQ (reference sequence). The CDR3 extends over 15 amino acids. The CDR3 spells CASSPGTSGANEQFF. For the CDR3, the DNA is TGTGCTAGCAGCCCGGGGACTAGCGGTGCGAATGAGCAGTTCTTC.

V is TRBV5-8 and J is TRBJ2-7; 11 bases line up with TRBD1. The CDR3 runs 15 residues. The V segment lost 3 bases and the J segment 3 bases; nucleotides outside the gene matches: 5. Germline lookup yields CDR1 SGHTS and CDR2 YDEGEE. CDR3 bases: TGTGCCAGCAGCTATTCGGGACAGGGGGTCTACGAGCAGTACTTC. It is translated as CASSYSGQGVYEQYF.

CDR3 nucleotides: TGTGCCACATCAAGGGGGAACGAGCTATTTGGTGGCTACACCTTC. Translation: CATSRGNELFGGYTF. This chain connects TRBV10-3 to TRBJ1-2, with a tentative D call TRBD1 (6 bases). Per the germline V gene, CDR1 is ENHRY and CDR2 is SYGVKD. V was trimmed by 10 bases and J by 7 bases, leaving 25 bases between them. There are 15 residues in the CDR3.

The genes are TRBV14 and TRBJ2-7; the D gene is possibly TRBD1 (6 bases). The V end lost 3 bases, the J end lost 3 bases, and 15 bases lay between the germline ends. This CDR3 is 15 amino acids long. CDR1 SGHDN and CDR2 FVKESK come from the germline V gene. CDR3 DNA sequence: TGTGCCAGCAGCCATGGTACTAGAGGGGGCTACGAGCAGTACTTC. The encoded protein is CASSHGTRGGYEQYF.